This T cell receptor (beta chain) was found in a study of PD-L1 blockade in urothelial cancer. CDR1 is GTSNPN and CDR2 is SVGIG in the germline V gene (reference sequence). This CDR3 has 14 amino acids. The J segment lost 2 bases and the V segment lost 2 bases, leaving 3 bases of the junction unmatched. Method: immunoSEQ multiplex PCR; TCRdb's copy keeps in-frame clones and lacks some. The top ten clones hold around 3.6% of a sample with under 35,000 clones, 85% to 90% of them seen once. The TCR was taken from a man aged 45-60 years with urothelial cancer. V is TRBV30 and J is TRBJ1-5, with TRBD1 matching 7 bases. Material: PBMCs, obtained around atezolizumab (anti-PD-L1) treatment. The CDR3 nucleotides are TGTGCCTGGAGTAATGGACAGGGCAATCAGCCCCAGCATTTT. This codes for CAWSNGQGNQPQHF.